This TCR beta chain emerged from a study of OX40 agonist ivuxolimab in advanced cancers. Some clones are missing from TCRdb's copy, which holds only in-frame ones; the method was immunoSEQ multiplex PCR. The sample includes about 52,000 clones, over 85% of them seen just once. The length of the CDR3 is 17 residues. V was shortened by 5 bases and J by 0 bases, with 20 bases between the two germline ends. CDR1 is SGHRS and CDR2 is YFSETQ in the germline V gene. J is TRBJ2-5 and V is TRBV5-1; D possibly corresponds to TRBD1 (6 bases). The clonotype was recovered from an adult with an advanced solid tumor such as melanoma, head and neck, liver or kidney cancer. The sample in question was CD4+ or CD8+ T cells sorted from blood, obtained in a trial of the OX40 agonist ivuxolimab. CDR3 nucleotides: TGCGCCAGCAGACCCCCTTCAGGGGCCCCGAACCAAGAGACCCAGTACTTC. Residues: CASRPPSGAPNQETQYF.